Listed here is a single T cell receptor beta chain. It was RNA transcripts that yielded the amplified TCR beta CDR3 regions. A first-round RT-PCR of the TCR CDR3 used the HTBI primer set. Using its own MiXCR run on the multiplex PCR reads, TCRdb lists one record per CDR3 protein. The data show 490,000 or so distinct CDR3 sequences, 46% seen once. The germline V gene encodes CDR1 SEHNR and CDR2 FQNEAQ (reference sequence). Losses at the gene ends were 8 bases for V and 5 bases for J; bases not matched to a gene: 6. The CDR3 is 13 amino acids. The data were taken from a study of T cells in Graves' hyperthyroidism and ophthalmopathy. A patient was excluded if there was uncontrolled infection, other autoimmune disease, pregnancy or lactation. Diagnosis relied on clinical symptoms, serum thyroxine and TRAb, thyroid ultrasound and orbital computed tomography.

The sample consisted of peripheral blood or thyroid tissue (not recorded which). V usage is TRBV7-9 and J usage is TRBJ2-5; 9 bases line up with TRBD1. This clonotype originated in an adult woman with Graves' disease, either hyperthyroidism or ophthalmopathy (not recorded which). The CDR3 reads CASGEQGAETQYF. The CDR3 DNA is TGTGCCAGCGGGGAACAGGGGGCGGAGACCCAGTACTTC. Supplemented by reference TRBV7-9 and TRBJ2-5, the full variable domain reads DTGVSQNPRHKITKRGQNVTFRCDPISEHNRLYWYRQTLGQGPEFLTYFQNEAQLEKSRLLSDRFSAERPKGSFSTLEIQRTEQGDSAMYLCASGEQGAETQYFGPGTRLLVL.